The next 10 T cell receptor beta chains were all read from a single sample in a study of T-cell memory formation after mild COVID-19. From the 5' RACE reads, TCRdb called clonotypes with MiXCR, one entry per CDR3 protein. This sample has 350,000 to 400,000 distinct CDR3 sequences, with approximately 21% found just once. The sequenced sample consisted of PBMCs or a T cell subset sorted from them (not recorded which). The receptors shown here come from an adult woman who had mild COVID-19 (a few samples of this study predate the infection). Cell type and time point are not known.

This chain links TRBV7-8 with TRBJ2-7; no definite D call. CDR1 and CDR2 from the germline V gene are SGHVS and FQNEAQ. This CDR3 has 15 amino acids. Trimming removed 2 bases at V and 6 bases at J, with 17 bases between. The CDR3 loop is CASSLRVMGISEQYF. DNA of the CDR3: TGTGCCAGCAGCTTACGGGTTATGGGTATCTCCGAGCAGTACTTC.

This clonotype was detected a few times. The CDR3 DNA sequence: TGTGCCAGCAGCTCTTTCAAACCAGGGACAGGGGTGAATGAGCAGTTCTTC. Translating it yields CASSSFKPGTGVNEQFF. V usage is TRBV7-6 and J usage is TRBJ2-1; 10 positions agree with TRBD1. The CDR3 totals 17 residues. Germline CDR1 reads SGHVS; CDR2 reads FNYEAQ. Losses at the gene ends were 4 bases for V and 7 bases for J; bases not matched to a gene: 13.

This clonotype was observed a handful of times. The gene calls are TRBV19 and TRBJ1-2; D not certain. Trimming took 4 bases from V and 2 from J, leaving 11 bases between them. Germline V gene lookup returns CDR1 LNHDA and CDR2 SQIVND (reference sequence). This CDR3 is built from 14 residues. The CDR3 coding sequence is TGTGCCAGTAGTAGCCTGGGCGCCAACTATGGCTACACCTTC. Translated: CASSSLGANYGYTF.

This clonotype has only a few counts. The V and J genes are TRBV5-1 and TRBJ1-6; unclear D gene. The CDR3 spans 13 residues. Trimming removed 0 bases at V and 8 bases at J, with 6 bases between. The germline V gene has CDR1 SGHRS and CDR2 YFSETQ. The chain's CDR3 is CASSLDADSPLHF. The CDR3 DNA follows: TGCGCCAGCAGCTTGGATGCAGATTCACCCCTCCACTTT.

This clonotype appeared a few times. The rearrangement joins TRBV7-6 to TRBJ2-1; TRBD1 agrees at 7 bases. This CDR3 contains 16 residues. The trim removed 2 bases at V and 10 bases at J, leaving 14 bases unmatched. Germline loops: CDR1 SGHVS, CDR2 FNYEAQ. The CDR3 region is CASSLNIGTTGVEQFF. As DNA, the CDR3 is TGTGCCAGCAGCTTAAACATAGGGACCACAGGGGTGGAGCAGTTCTTC.

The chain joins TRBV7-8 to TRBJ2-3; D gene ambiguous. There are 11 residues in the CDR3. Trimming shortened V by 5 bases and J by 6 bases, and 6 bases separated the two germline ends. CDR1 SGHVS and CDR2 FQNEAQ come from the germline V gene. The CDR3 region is CASSADDTQYF. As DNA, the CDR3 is TGTGCCAGCAGCGCTGATGATACGCAGTATTTT.

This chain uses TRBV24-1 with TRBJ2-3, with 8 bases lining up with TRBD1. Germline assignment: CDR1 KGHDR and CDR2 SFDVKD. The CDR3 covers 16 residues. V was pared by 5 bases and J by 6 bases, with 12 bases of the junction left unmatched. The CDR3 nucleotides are TGTGCCACCAGTGGGGGCGGACAGGGAGAGGCTGATACGCAGTATTTT. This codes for CATSGGGQGEADTQYF.

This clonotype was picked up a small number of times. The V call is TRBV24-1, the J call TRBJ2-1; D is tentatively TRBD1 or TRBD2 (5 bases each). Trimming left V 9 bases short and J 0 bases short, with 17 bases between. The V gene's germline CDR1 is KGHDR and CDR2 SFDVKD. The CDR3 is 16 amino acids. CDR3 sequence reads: CATRGRNVSSYNEQFF. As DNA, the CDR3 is TGTGCCACCCGGGGCCGGAATGTTAGCTCCTACAATGAGCAGTTCTTC.

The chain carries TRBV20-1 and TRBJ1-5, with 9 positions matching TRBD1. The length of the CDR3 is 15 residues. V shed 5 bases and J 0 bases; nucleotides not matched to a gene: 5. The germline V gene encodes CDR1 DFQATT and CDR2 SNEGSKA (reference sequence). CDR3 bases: TGCAGTGCTCCAAGACAGGGGGTTAGCAATCAGCCCCAGCATTTT. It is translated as CSAPRQGVSNQPQHF.

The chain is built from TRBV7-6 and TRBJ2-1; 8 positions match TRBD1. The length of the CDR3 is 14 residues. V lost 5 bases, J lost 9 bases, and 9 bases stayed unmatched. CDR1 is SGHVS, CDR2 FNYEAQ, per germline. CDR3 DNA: TGTGCCAGCAGCGAGGGAATGACAGGGGCTGAGCAGTTCTTC. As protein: CASSEGMTGAEQFF.